This entry lists 32 T cell receptor beta chains sequenced from one sample in a study of radiation and T cells in renal cell carcinoma. The method was immunoSEQ multiplex PCR; TCRdb's version includes in-frame clones alone and lacks a portion of them. The sample carries about 78,000 clones, roughly 87% recorded once. Stated time point: blood 4 weeks post-SBRT, at nephrectomy. Specified treatment: 15 Gy SBRT to primary tumor, nephrectomy 4 weeks later. This sample comprised blood, obtained from a patient whose treatment included radiotherapy and nephrectomy. The receptors were sampled from a woman in her sixties or seventies with renal cell carcinoma.

The V call is TRBV23-1, the J call TRBJ1-1; no clear D. TRBV23-1 is noted as an ORF with a role that remains uncertain. The V and J ends lost 0 bases and 1 base respectively, with 9 bases between them. This CDR3 has 15 residues. CDR3 bases: TGCGCCAGCAGTCAATCGAGACTGCCGAACACTGAAGCTTTCTTT. It is translated as CASSQSRLPNTEAFF.

The chain couples TRBV10-3 to TRBJ1-5; TRBD1 agrees at 10 bases. The trim removed 5 bases at V and 6 bases at J, leaving 7 bases unmatched. Germline CDR1 and CDR2: ENHRY and SYGVKD. The CDR3 sequence is 15 residues long. The CDR3 DNA is TGTGCCATCAGTCCAGGACAGGGGGATGCTCAGCCCCAGCATTTT. This translates into CAISPGQGDAQPQHF.

This rearrangement joins TRBV6-1 to TRBJ2-2; D is ambiguous. Germline assignment: CDR1 MNHNS and CDR2 SASEGT. The CDR3 extends over 13 amino acids. Trimming removed 2 bases at V and 6 bases at J, with 7 bases between. The CDR3 region is CASSESRPGELFF. Here the CDR3 DNA reads TGTGCCAGCAGTGAATCCCGGCCCGGGGAGCTGTTTTTT.

The V and J genes are TRBV19 and TRBJ1-1; D unresolved. The germline V and J ends were trimmed by 3 bases and 5 bases, with 7 bases remaining between them. CDR3 size: 12 residues. In germline, CDR1 is LNHDA, CDR2 SQIVND (reference sequence). CDR3 region: CASSIGSTEAFF. For the CDR3, the DNA is TGTGCCAGTAGTATCGGGAGTACTGAAGCTTTCTTT.

The chain recombines TRBV21-1 with TRBJ2-7; TRBD1 is taken as the D call from the table, unchecked against the DNA. TRBV21-1 is a known pseudogene. This CDR3 spans 14 amino acids. DNA for the CDR3: TGTGCCAGCAGCAAAGCAGTCAGGGGGGACGAGCAGTACTTC. Translated, it gives CASSKAVRGDEQYF.

The chain carries TRBV19 and TRBJ1-5; 7 bases match TRBD1. The CDR3 length is 15 residues. V was pared by 4 bases and J by 2 bases, with 5 bases of the junction left unmatched. The germline CDR1 and CDR2 sequences are LNHDA and SQIVND (reference sequence). CDR3 in amino acids: CASSTNGQGNQPQHF. The CDR3 DNA follows: TGTGCCAGTAGTACCAACGGACAGGGCAATCAGCCCCAGCATTTT.

The chain has TRBV19 and TRBJ1-2, with D possibly being TRBD1 (5 bases). V gave up 4 bases and J gave up 7 bases, with 10 bases separating them. Germline CDR1 LNHDA, CDR2 SQIVND (reference sequence). The CDR3 has 12 residues. Here the CDR3 DNA reads TGTGCCAGTAGTACAGGGTGGGCTGGCTACACCTTC. This encodes CASSTGWAGYTF.

This chain joins TRBV5-1 and TRBJ2-3, with 8 bases lining up with TRBD2. The trim removed 5 bases at V and 5 bases at J, leaving 7 bases unmatched. This CDR3 region has 14 residues. The germline CDR1 and CDR2 sequences are SGHRS and YFSETQ. CDR3 residues: CASSSGLVVDTQYF. DNA for the CDR3: TGCGCCAGCAGTTCGGGACTAGTGGTAGATACGCAGTATTTT.

J is TRBJ2-5 and V is TRBV2; 7 nucleotides line up with TRBD1. The V segment lost 4 bases and the J segment 2 bases; nucleotides outside the gene matches: 1. CDR1 is SNHLY, CDR2 FYNNEI, per germline. The length of the CDR3 is 13 residues. CDR3 sequence reads: CASSVGQQETQYF. CDR3 nucleotides: TGTGCCAGCAGTGTGGGACAGCAAGAGACCCAGTACTTC.

J is TRBJ2-7 and V is TRBV6-5; 9 nucleotides line up with TRBD2. This CDR3 contains 15 residues. CDR1 is MNHEY and CDR2 is SVGAGI in the germline V gene. V lost 6 bases to trimming and J lost 0 bases; unmatched junction nucleotides: 6. The CDR3 bases are TGTGCCAGCAGGCTCCGACTAGCGGACTCCTACGAGCAGTACTTC. It specifies CASRLRLADSYEQYF.

The CDR3 bases are TGTGCCATCAGTGTTGAAGGATCTGGGGCCAACGTCCTGACTTTC. Its translation: CAISVEGSGANVLTF. This chain connects TRBV10-3 to TRBJ2-6; D is undetermined. CDR3 size: 15 residues. CDR1 is ENHRY, CDR2 SYGVKD, per germline. Trimming left V 4 bases short and J 1 base short, with 8 bases between.

V gene TRBV6-6 combines with J gene TRBJ2-5; 7 nucleotides agree with TRBD1. The DNA end is a closer match to TRBJ2-7, so the J assignment may be wrong. This CDR3 has 16 residues. Germline V gene data show CDR1 as MNHNY and CDR2 as SVGAGI (reference sequence). Here the CDR3 DNA reads TGTGCCAGCAGTTACTCCGGCAGGGGGAGCTCCTACGAGCAGTACTTC. Its protein is CASSYSGRGSSYEQYF.

This clone occurred once. The chain links TRBV11-2 to TRBJ2-3; possible D gene TRBD2, 7 bases. The CDR3 loop spans 15 amino acids. With 4 bases removed from V and 4 bases from J, the gap between germline ends came to 15 bases. Germline V CDR1 and CDR2: SGHAT, FQNNGV. CDR3 bases: TGTGCCAGCAGCTCACGGGGGGCTAGTGCAGATACGCAGTATTTT. This translates into CASSSRGASADTQYF.

The V and J genes are TRBV7-2 and TRBJ2-3; tentatively, D is TRBD1 or TRBD2 (5 bases each). The CDR3 has 17 amino acids. The germline V and J ends were trimmed by 5 bases and 5 bases, with 23 bases remaining between them. Germline CDR1 and CDR2: SGHTA and FQGNSA. The CDR3 DNA is TGTGCCAGCAGCCCCCGGGGAAGATGGGGCGTGGGAGATACGCAGTATTTT. It translates to CASSPRGRWGVGDTQYF.

This chain connects TRBV5-1 to TRBJ1-2; 10 bases line up with TRBD1. The CDR3 consists of 15 residues. V trimming: 4 bases; J trimming: 6 bases; junction bases outside the gene matches: 9. Germline V CDR1 and CDR2: SGHRS, YFSETQ. The CDR3 here is CASSVVTGGKDGYTF. For the CDR3, the DNA is TGCGCCAGCAGCGTGGTGACAGGGGGCAAAGATGGCTACACCTTC. Full variable domain (remainder filled in from reference TRBV5-1 and TRBJ1-2): KAGVTQTPRYLIKTRGQQVTLSCSPISGHRSVSWYQQTPGQGLQFLFEYFSETQRNKGNFPGRFSGRQFSNSRSEMNVSTLELGDSALYLCASSVVTGGKDGYTFGSGTRLTVV.

This clone was counted once. The chain has TRBV27 and TRBJ1-4, with no clear D. The germline V gene encodes CDR1 MNHEY and CDR2 SMNVEV (reference sequence). The CDR3 is made up of 12 amino acids. V was cut by 4 bases and J by 7 bases, with 7 bases left in between. Written as DNA, the CDR3 is TGTGCCAGCAGTTCTGGGTTTGAAAAACTGTTTTTT. Its translation is CASSSGFEKLFF.

J is TRBJ1-6 and V is TRBV7-2; D remains unclear. Germline V CDR1 and CDR2: SGHTA, FQGNSA. The CDR3 contains 15 residues. V was pared by 2 bases and J by 0 bases, with 5 bases between. CDR3 DNA: TGTGCCAGCAGCTTAAGGGCCTCCTATAATTCACCCCTCCACTTT. This encodes CASSLRASYNSPLHF. Filled out from reference TRBV7-2 and TRBJ1-6, the complete variable domain reads GAGVSQSPSNKVTEKGKDVELRCDPISGHTALYWYRQSLGQGLEFLIYFQGNSAPDKSGLPSDRFSAERTGGSVSTLTIQRTQQEDSAVYLCASSLRASYNSPLHFGNGTRLTVT.

The V and J genes are TRBV2 and TRBJ2-7, with no clear D. Trimming took off 4 bases at V and 2 bases at J, with 9 bases between the two ends. This CDR3 has 13 residues. Per the germline V gene, CDR1 is SNHLY and CDR2 is FYNNEI. This CDR3 is CASSGGLTYEQYF. CDR3 nucleotide sequence: TGTGCCAGCAGTGGAGGCCTAACCTACGAGCAGTACTTC.

The chain employs TRBV5-1 and TRBJ1-5; no definite D call. V was cut by 5 bases and J by 5 bases, with 8 bases left in between. This CDR3 spans 12 amino acids. Germline assignment: CDR1 SGHRS and CDR2 YFSETQ. The CDR3, as DNA: TGCGCCAGCAGTCCCTCGGATCAGCCCCAGCATTTT. Translation gives CASSPSDQPQHF.

The V call is TRBV19, the J call TRBJ2-3, with D hard to call. The V and J ends lost 6 bases and 0 bases respectively, with 7 bases between them. The CDR3 has 13 residues. Germline values: CDR1 LNHDA, CDR2 SQIVND (reference sequence). The DNA of the CDR3 is TGTGCCAGTAGCCCCGGAAGCACAGATACGCAGTATTTT. Protein sequence: CASSPGSTDTQYF.

The chain combines TRBV5-5 with TRBJ2-5; TRBD1 matches at 9 bases. From germline, CDR1 is SGHKS and CDR2 YYEKEE (reference sequence). The CDR3 spans 16 residues. The V segment lost 0 bases and the J segment 5 bases; nucleotides outside the gene matches: 8. The DNA for the CDR3 is TGTGCCAGCAGCTTGGCGCTGGGACAGGGACGGGAGACCCAGTACTTC. Translating it yields CASSLALGQGRETQYF.

This clone was seen a handful of times. The chain combines TRBV5-1 with TRBJ1-1; 9 positions match TRBD1. The junction had 4 bases not matched to a gene; V was cut back by 4 bases and J by 3 bases. The CDR3 totals 14 residues. Germline assignment: CDR1 SGHRS and CDR2 YFSETQ. CDR3 nucleotides: TGCGCCAGCAGCGATCGGACAGGGGACACTGAAGCTTTCTTT. Translated, it gives CASSDRTGDTEAFF.

This clone has a single count. This chain joins TRBV7-3 and TRBJ2-3; D uncertain. This CDR3 spans 13 amino acids. Germline V gene sequence: CDR1 SGHTA, CDR2 FQGTGA. The V gene lost 1 base and the J gene lost 6 bases, with 8 bases spanning the gap. CDR3: CASSLNKADTQYF. The CDR3 DNA reads TGTGCCAGCAGCTTAAATAAGGCGGATACGCAGTATTTT.

V is TRBV28 and J is TRBJ2-1, with D unresolved. The germline CDR1 and CDR2 sequences are MDHEN and SYDVKM. The CDR3 is made up of 13 amino acids. Trimming shortened V by 4 bases and J by 7 bases, and 11 bases separated the two germline ends. For the CDR3, the DNA is TGTGCCAGCAGTTCGCAGCAGTGGAATGAGCAGTTCTTC. Protein sequence: CASSSQQWNEQFF.

The rearrangement uses TRBV5-8 and TRBJ1-6, with a weak D call TRBD1 (5 bases). Trimming removed 4 bases from V and 6 bases from J, with 20 bases in between. Germline V lookup: CDR1 SGHTS, CDR2 YDEGEE. The length of the CDR3 is 17 residues. The CDR3 protein is CASSPAWGGVPNSPLHF. DNA for the CDR3: TGTGCCAGCAGCCCAGCGTGGGGGGGAGTCCCTAATTCACCCCTCCACTTT.

V usage is TRBV10-3 and J usage is TRBJ1-5; D is unclear. The CDR3 runs 16 residues. CDR1 is ENHRY, CDR2 SYGVKD, per germline. The V gene lost 6 bases and the J gene lost 7 bases, with 22 bases spanning the gap. The CDR3 reads CAISLSPPSSEQPQHF. As DNA, the CDR3 is TGTGCCATCAGCCTGTCTCCTCCAAGTAGCGAGCAGCCCCAGCATTTT.

This clone has a single count. The rearrangement joins TRBV9 to TRBJ2-7; D is perhaps TRBD2 (6 bases). Germline V lookup: CDR1 SGDLS, CDR2 YYNGEE. This CDR3 is 13 amino acids long. V was clipped by 3 bases and J by 3 bases, with 10 bases between them. The CDR3 protein is CASSGGLDYEQYF. The CDR3 bases are TGTGCCAGCAGCGGGGGACTCGACTACGAGCAGTACTTC.

CDR3 protein: CASSAGTGTNYNEQFF. DNA for the CDR3: TGTGCCAGCAGCGCCGGGACAGGCACAAACTACAATGAGCAGTTCTTC. The chain uses TRBV5-4 and TRBJ2-1, with 8 nucleotides matching TRBD1. V dropped 4 bases and J dropped 3; count of bases not matched to a gene: 9. The CDR3 contains 16 residues. CDR1 and CDR2 from the germline V gene are SGHNT and YYREEE (reference sequence).

In this sample, this clone turned up once. V usage is TRBV30 and J usage is TRBJ2-1; TRBD2 agrees at 9 bases. CDR1 GTSNPN and CDR2 SVGIG come from the germline V gene (reference sequence). The junction had 11 bases not matched to a gene; V was cut back by 0 bases and J by 8 bases. The CDR3 loop spans 16 amino acids. CDR3 residues: CAWSVLGLAPYYEQFF. DNA for the CDR3: TGTGCCTGGAGTGTACTGGGACTAGCCCCATATTATGAGCAGTTCTTC.

This chain connects TRBV6-6 to TRBJ1-1; the D gene is possibly TRBD1 (5 bases). CDR1 and CDR2 from the germline V gene are MNHNY and SVGAGI (reference sequence). The V end lost 1 base, the J end lost 6 bases, and 9 bases lay between the germline ends. The CDR3 totals 13 residues. The CDR3 bases are TGTGCCAGCAGTTACTTGGGGACGTCTGAAGCTTTCTTT. Translated: CASSYLGTSEAFF.

This rearrangement joins TRBV30 to TRBJ1-5; TRBD1 is a possible D gene (5 bases). CDR3 length: 17 residues. The ends were cut back, 3 bases at V and 1 base at J, with 19 bases in the middle. Germline values: CDR1 GTSNPN, CDR2 SVGIG (reference sequence). The CDR3 protein is CAWRDKGRGGSNQPQHF. The CDR3 region has the DNA TGTGCCTGGAGGGACAAGGGAAGGGGTGGCAGCAATCAGCCCCAGCATTTT.

The chain links TRBV6-5 to TRBJ2-1; 9 bases are shared with TRBD1. J was trimmed by 7 bases and V by 6 bases; bases with no gene match: 7. The CDR3 has 14 amino acids. Germline V gives CDR1 MNHEY, CDR2 SVGAGI. The CDR3 protein is CASRRTGDLNEQFF. In DNA form, the CDR3 reads TGTGCCAGCAGGAGGACAGGGGACCTTAATGAGCAGTTCTTC.